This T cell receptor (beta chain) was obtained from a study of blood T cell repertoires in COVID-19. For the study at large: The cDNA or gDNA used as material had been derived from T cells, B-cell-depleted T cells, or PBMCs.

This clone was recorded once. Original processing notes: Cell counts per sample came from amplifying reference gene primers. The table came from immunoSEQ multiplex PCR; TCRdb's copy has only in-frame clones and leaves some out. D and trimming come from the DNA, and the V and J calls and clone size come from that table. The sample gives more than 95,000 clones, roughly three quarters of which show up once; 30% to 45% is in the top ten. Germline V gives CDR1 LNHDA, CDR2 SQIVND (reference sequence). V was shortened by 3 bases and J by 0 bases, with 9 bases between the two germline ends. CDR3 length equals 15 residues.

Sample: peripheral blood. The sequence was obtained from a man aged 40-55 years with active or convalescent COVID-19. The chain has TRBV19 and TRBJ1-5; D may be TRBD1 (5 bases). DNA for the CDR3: TGTGCCAGTAGTATGGGGCAGTATAGCAATCAGCCCCAGCATTTT. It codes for CASSMGQYSNQPQHF.